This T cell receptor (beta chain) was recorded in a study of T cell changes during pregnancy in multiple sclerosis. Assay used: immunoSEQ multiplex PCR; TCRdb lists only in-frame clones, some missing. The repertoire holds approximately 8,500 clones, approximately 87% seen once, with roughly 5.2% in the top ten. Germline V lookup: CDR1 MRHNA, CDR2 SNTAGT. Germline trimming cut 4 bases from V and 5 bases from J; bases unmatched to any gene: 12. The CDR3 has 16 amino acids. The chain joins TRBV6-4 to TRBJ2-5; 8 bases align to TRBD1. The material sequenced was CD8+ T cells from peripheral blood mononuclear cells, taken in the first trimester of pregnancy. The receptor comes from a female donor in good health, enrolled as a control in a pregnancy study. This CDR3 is CASSVTETGDLETQYF. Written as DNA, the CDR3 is TGTGCCAGCAGTGTTACGGAGACAGGGGATTTGGAGACCCAGTACTTC.